Sequencing of this T cell receptor (beta chain) was carried out in a study of shared clonotypes between healthy human individuals. Whole-study findings and limits: Blood was the only sampled material, and tissue repertoires likely differ.

In regard to this clone: Its specificity is not known.

Naive CD8 cells were CD45RO-negative, positively selected for CCR7, excluding terminally differentiated effector memory CD45RA+ cells. The CDR3 sequence is 14 residues long. V gave up 3 bases and J gave up 0 bases, with 8 bases separating them. From germline, CDR1 is MGHRA and CDR2 YSYEKL. Here immunoSEQ multiplex PCR was the method, and the copy in TCRdb shows in-frame clones only, minus some. This sample yields some 2,000,000 clones, of which about 94% are seen a single time; roughly 1% belongs to the top ten. The sequence was collected from a man in his late teens or twenties in good health. Sequenced sample: naive CD8+ T cells sorted from blood. The chain uses TRBV4-1 and TRBJ1-1, with D unclear. The chain's CDR3 is CASSQEQLNTEAFF. The DNA of the CDR3 is TGCGCCAGCAGCCAGGAGCAACTGAACACTGAAGCTTTCTTT.